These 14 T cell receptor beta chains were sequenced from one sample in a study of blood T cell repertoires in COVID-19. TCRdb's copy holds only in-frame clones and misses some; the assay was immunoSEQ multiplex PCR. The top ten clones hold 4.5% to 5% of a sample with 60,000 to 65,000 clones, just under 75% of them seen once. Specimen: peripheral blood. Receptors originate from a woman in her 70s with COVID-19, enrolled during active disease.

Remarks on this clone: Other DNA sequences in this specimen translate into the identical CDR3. The CDR3 DNA sequence: TGTGCCAGTAAGGGAGGGGGTCGTGGCTACACCTTC. Translation gives CASKGGGRGYTF. V and J are TRBV27 and TRBJ1-2; a possible D gene is TRBD1 (6 bases). CDR3 length: 12 amino acids. Germline CDR1 is MNHEY and CDR2 is SMNVEV (reference sequence). V lost 9 bases to trimming and J lost 7 bases, with 15 bases between them.

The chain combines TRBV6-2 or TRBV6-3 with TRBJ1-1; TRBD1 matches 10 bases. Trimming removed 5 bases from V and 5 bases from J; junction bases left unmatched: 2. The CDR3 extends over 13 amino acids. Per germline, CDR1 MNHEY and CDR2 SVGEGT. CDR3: CASSRTGGTEAFF. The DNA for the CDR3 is TGTGCCAGCAGTCGGACAGGGGGAACTGAAGCTTTCTTT.

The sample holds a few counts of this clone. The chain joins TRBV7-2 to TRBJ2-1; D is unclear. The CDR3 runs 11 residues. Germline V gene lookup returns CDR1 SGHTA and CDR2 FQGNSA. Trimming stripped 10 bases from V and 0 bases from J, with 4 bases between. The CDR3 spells CATGSYNEQFF. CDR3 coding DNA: TGTGCCACCGGCTCCTACAATGAGCAGTTCTTC. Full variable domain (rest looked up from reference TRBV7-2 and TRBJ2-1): GAGVSQSPSNKVTEKGKDVELRCDPISGHTALYWYRQSLGQGLEFLIYFQGNSAPDKSGLPSDRFSAERTGGSVSTLTIQRTQQEDSAVYLCATGSYNEQFFGPGTRLTVL.

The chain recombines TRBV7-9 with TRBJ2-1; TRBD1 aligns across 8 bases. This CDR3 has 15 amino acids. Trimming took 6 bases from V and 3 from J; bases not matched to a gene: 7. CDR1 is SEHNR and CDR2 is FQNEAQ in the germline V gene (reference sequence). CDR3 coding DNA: TGTGCCAGCAGAATAGGGACAGGAGACTACAATGAGCAGTTCTTC. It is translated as CASRIGTGDYNEQFF.

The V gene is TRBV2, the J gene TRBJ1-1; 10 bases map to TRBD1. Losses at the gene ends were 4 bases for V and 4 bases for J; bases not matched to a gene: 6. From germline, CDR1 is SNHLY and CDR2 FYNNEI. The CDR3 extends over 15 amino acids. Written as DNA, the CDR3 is TGTGCCAGCAGTGGGGGGGACAGGGGCCTCACTGAAGCTTTCTTT. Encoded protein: CASSGGDRGLTEAFF.

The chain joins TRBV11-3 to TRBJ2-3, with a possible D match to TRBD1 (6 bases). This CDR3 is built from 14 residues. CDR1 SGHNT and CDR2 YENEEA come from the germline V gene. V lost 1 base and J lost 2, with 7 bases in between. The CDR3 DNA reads TGTGCCAGCAGCTTAGGACAGGACACAGATACGCAGTATTTT. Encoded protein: CASSLGQDTDTQYF. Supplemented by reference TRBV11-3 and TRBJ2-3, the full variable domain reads EAGVVQSPRYKIIEKKQPVAFWCNPISGHNTLYWYLQNLGQGPELLIRYENEEAVDDSQLPKDRFSAERLKGVDSTLKIQPAELGDSAVYLCASSLGQDTDTQYFGPGTRLTVL.

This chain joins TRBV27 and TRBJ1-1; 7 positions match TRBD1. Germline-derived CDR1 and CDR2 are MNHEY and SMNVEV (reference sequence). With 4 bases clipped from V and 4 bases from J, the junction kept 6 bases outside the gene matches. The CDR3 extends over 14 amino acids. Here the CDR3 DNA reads TGTGCCAGCAGTTCACGACAGGGAAGCACTGAAGCTTTCTTT. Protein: CASSSRQGSTEAFF.

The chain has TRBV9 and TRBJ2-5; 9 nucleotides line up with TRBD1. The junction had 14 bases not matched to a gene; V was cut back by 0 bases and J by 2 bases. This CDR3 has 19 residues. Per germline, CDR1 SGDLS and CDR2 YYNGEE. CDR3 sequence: CASSVAPTGQGTLQETQYF. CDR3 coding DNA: TGTGCCAGCAGCGTAGCCCCCACCGGACAGGGGACCTTACAAGAGACCCAGTACTTC.

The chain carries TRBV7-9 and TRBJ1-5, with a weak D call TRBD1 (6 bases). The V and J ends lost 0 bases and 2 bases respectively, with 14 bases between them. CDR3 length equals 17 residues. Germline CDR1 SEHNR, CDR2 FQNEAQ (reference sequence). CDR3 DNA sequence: TGTGCCAGCAGCTTAGCAGTACAGGGAGTGGGCAATCAGCCCCAGCATTTT. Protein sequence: CASSLAVQGVGNQPQHF.

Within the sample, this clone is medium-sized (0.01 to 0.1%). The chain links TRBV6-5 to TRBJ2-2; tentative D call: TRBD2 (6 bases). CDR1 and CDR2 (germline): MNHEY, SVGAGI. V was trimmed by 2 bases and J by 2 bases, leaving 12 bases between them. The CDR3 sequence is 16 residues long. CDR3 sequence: CASSYADGTNTGELFF. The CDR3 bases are TGTGCCAGCAGTTACGCCGACGGGACTAACACCGGGGAGCTGTTTTTT.

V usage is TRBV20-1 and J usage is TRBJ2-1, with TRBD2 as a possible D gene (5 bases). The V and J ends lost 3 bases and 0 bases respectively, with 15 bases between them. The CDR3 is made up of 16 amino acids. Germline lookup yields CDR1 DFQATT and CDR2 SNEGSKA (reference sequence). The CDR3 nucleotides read TGCAGTGCTAGTGGGGTTAGCGCCAGCTCCTACAATGAGCAGTTCTTC. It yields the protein CSASGVSASSYNEQFF.

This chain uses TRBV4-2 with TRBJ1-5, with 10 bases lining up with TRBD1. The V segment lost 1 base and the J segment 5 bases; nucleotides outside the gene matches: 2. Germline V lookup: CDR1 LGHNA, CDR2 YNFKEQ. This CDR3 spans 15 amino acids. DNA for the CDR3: TGTGCCAGCAGCCAAGTTGGGACAGGGGATCAGCCCCAGCATTTT. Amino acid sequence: CASSQVGTGDQPQHF.

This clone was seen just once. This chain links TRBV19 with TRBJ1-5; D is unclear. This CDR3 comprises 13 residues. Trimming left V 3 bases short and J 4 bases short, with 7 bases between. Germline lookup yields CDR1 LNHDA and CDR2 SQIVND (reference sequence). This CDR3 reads CASSISLNQPQHF. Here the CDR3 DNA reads TGTGCCAGTAGTATTAGCCTTAATCAGCCCCAGCATTTT. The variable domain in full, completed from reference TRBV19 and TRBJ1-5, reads DGGITQSPKYLFRKEGQNVTLSCEQNLNHDAMYWYRQDPGQGLRLIYYSQIVNDFQKGDIAEGYSVSREKKESFPLTVTSAQKNPTAFYLCASSISLNQPQHFGDGTRLSIL.

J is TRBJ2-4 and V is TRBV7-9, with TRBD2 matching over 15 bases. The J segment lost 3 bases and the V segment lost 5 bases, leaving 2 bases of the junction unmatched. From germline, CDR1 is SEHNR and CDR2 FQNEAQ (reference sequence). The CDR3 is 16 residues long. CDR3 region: CASSMGLAGGKNIQYF. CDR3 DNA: TGTGCCAGCAGCATGGGACTAGCGGGAGGCAAAAACATTCAGTACTTC.